This TCR beta chain is from a study of shared clonotypes between healthy human individuals. Germline values: CDR1 ENHRY, CDR2 SYGVKD. Trimming shortened V by 0 bases and J by 8 bases, and 8 bases separated the two germline ends. This CDR3 is 12 amino acids long. The assay was immunoSEQ multiplex PCR, and TCRdb's table has in-frame clones only and misses some. Altogether some 2.3 million clones are present, approximately 95% being singletons, with the ten largest covering about 0.41%. The rearrangement uses TRBV10-3 and TRBJ2-7; D is unclear. The sample was naive CD4+ T cells from PBMCs. The subset denotes: CD45RA+ positively selected. The clonotype originates from a man in his late teens or twenties in good health. Some clones in this sample may be carry-over from other donors' samples. The CDR3 is CAISESKGKQYF. CDR3 sequence (DNA): TGTGCCATCAGTGAGTCAAAGGGTAAGCAGTACTTC.